This T cell receptor (beta chain) was sequenced during a study of CXCR3-negative and CXCR3-positive naive CD8 T cells. About this clonotype: Its antigen is not identified.

This CDR3 is 15 amino acids long. The germline gives CDR1 SGHTA, CDR2 FQGTGA. The method, 5' RACE with UMI labels, was used to prepare the TRB cDNA libraries. After re-calling the 5' RACE reads, TCRdb lists one entry per CDR3 protein, DNA absent. This sample's clone table lists 75,000 to 100,000 distinct CDR3 sequences. Study-level results: In both naive subsets diversity was comparably high, whereas memory CD8+ cells showed much lower diversity. CXCR3-positive naive cells carried more hydrophobic TRB CDR3s than CXCR3-negative ones.

The clonotype comes from a human donor in good health. Some clones in this sample may be carry-over from other donors' samples. The chain recombines TRBV7-3 with TRBJ1-1; TCRdb names TRBD1, which stays unverified in the absence of DNA. The sequenced sample consisted of naive CXCR3+ CD8+ T cells from blood. Subset described: CD45RO-CCR7+CD27+CD95- naive CD8+ T cells expressing CXCR3 (TNR3+). CDR3 sequence: CASSPDRGPYTEAFF.